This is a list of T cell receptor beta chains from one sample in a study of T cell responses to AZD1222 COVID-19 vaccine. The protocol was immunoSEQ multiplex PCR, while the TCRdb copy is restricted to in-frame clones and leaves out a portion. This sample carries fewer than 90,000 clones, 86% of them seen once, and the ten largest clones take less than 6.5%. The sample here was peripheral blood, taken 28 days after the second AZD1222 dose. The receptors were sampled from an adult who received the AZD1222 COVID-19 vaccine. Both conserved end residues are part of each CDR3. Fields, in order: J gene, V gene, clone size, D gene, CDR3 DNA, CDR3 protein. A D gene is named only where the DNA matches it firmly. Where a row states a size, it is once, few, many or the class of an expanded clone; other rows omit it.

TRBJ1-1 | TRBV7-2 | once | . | TGTGCCAGCAGCTTAGCGGCGGACACTGAAGCTTTCTTT | CASSLAADTEAFF
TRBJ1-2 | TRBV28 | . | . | TGTGCCAGCAGTGGGGTAGGTGGCTACACCTTC | CASSGVGGYTF
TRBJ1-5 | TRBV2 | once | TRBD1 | TGTGCCAGCAGATTCCAGACAGGGGGCTATCAGCCCCAGCATTTT | CASRFQTGGYQPQHF
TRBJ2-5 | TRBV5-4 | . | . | TGTGCCAGCAGATCGATCGGGGGCGGAGCCCAAGAGACCCAGTACTTC | CASRSIGGGAQETQYF
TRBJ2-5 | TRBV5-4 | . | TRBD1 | TGTGCCAGCAACCCGGGCAGGGGGCCCCAAGAGACCCAGTACTTC | CASNPGRGPQETQYF
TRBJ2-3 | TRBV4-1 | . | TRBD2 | TGCGCCAGCAGCCAAGCCGGACTAGCGGGGAACACAGATACGCAGTATTTT | CASSQAGLAGNTDTQYF
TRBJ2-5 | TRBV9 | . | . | TGTGCCAGCAATAGGCAGGGAGACGAGACCCAGTACTTC | CASNRQGDETQYF
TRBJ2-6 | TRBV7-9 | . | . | TGTGCCAGCAGCCCTGGAGGGCGGCTTATCTCTGGGGCCAACGTCCTGACTTTC | CASSPGGRLISGANVLTF
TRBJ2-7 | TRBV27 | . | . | TGTGCCAGCAGTAAAGGGACGGACGAGCAGTACTTC | CASSKGTDEQYF
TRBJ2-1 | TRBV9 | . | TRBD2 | TGTGCCAGCAGCATCACTAGCGGTTCCTACAATGAGCAGTTCTTC | CASSITSGSYNEQFF
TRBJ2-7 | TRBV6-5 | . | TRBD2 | TGTGCCAGCAGTTCCCTCGGGGGGTCCTCCTACGAGCAGTACTTC | CASSSLGGSSYEQYF
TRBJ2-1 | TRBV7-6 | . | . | TGTGCCAGCAGCTCCTTAGACCGGGACAACTATCCCTACAATGAGCAGTTCTTC | CASSSLDRDNYPYNEQFF
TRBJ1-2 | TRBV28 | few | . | TGTGCCAGCAGCCACAGGGAGGAGTATGGCTATGGCTACACCTTC | CASSHREEYGYGYTF
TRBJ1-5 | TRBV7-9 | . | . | TGTGCCAGCAGCTTAAATTCAGTTCAGCCCCAGCATTTT | CASSLNSVQPQHF
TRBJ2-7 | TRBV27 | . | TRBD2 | TGTGCCAGCAGTTTTAGCGGGAGCCGATACGAGCAGTACTTC | CASSFSGSRYEQYF
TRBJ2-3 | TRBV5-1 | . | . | TGCGCCAGCAGCTTGGAGGACCCCGGTGGAGATACGCAGTATTTT | CASSLEDPGGDTQYF
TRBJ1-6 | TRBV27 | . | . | TGTGCCAGCAGTTTACAATTCCCAGGGGTGGGTTCACCCCTCCACTTT | CASSLQFPGVGSPLHF
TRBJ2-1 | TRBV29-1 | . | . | TGCAGCGTCCGCACTAGTTGGGTTTACAATGAGCAGTTCTTC | CSVRTSWVYNEQFF
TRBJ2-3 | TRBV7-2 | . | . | TGTGCCAGCAGCTCCCCGGCGGGCGCAGATACGCAGTATTTT | CASSSPAGADTQYF
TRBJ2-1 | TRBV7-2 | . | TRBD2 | TGTGCCAGCAGCTTAAGCGGGAGCGTTGGTGAGCAGTTCTTC | CASSLSGSVGEQFF
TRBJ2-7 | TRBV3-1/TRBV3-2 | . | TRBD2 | TGTGCCAGCAGCCAATTTGGCGGGCGGGGGACGGACGAGCAGTACTTC | CASSQFGGRGTDEQYF
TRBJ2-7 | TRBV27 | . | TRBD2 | TGTGCCAGCAGTTTATCGAGGCCTAGCGGGACAGTATCGTACGAGCAGTACTTC | CASSLSRPSGTVSYEQYF
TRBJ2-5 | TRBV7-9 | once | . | TGTGCCAGCAGCACGAGCGCGGTCAGGGAGACCCAGTACTTC | CASSTSAVRETQYF
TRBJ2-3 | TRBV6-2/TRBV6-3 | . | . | TGTGCCAGCAGTTCTGAGGGGATAGGCACAGATACGCAGTATTTT | CASSSEGIGTDTQYF
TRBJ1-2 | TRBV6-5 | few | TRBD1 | TGTGCCAGCAGAATGTCAGGACAGGGCTATGGCTACACCTTC | CASRMSGQGYGYTF
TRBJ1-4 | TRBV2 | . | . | TGTGCCAGCAGTGAACTCCGGGAGCTGAATGAAAAACTGTTTTTT | CASSELRELNEKLFF
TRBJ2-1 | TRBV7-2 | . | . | TGTGCCAGCAGCTTAGGTTTCTTAGGTGGTGAGCAGTTCTTC | CASSLGFLGGEQFF
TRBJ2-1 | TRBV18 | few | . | TGTGCCAGCTCACCAAAGGGCAATGAGCAGTTCTTC | CASSPKGNEQFF
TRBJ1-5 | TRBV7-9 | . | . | TGTGCCAGCAGCCCATCCCTAGGGGGGGATAGCAATCAGCCCCAGCATTTT | CASSPSLGGDSNQPQHF
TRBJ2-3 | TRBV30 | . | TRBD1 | TGTGCGGGGGACAGGGACCCCACAGATACGCAGTATTTT | CAGDRDPTDTQYF
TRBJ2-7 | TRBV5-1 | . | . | TGCGCCAGCAGCCGAAGGCGGGACGAGCAGTACTTC | CASSRRRDEQYF
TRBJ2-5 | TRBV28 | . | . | TGTGCCAGCAGTTTGCGGGAGACCCAGTACTTC | CASSLRETQYF
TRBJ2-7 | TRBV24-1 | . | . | TGTGCCACCAGTGCCTTCAACAGGGATTCCCCCTACGAGCAGTACTTC | CATSAFNRDSPYEQYF
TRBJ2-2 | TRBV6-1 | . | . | TGTGCCAGCAGTGAAGTGGGGGCTACCGGGGAGCTGTTTTTT | CASSEVGATGELFF
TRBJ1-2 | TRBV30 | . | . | TGTGCCTGGAACCACGGGGGGGACTATGGCTACACCTTC | CAWNHGGDYGYTF
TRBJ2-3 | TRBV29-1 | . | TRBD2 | TGCAGCGTTACGGGACTAGCGGGGGGCACAGATACGCAGTATTTT | CSVTGLAGGTDTQYF
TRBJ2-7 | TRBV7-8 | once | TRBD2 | TGTGCCAGCAGGCCTAGCGGGGCCTCCTACGAGCAGTACTTC | CASRPSGASYEQYF
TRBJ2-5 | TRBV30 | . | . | TGTGCCTGGAGTGTACTCGGGTTATCGGGCCAAGAGACCCAGTACTTC | CAWSVLGLSGQETQYF
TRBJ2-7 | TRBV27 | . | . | TGTGCCAGCAGCCGCCTTGGGGGGACCTACGAGCAGTACTTC | CASSRLGGTYEQYF
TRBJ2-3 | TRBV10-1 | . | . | TGCGCCAGCAGTGGCGTCAGGGGGGGAGTGACAGATACGCAGTATTTT | CASSGVRGGVTDTQYF
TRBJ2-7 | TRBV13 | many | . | TGTGCCAGCAGCTTAGCCGGGAGCTCCTACGAGCAGTACTTC | CASSLAGSSYEQYF
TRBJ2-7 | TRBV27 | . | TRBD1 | TGTGCCAGCAGTCCCGGACAGGGGGCAAACTACGAGCAGTACTTC | CASSPGQGANYEQYF
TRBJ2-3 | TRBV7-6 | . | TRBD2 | TGTGCCAGCAGCTTAGGGACCCTCTCGGGACTAGCGATTCCAGATACGCAGTATTTT | CASSLGTLSGLAIPDTQYF
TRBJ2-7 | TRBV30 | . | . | TGTGCCTGGAGTGTAAATCAGGGGATTTCGGCCGAGCAGTACTTC | CAWSVNQGISAEQYF
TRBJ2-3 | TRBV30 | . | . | TGTGCCTGGGGAATGATCCGGGATACGCAGTATTTT | CAWGMIRDTQYF
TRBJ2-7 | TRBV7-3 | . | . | TGTGCCAGCAGCCTCGGTGGCCGCGGGCAGGGTGTCCACGAGCAGTACTTC | CASSLGGRGQGVHEQYF
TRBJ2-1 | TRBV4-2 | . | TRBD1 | TGTGCCAGCAGCCAAGAGAGGGACAGGGGGTACAATGAGCAGTTCTTC | CASSQERDRGYNEQFF
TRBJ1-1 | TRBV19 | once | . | TGTGCCAGTAGTATCATATCTCATGCAGGGAAAATCAACACTGAAGCTTTCTTT | CASSIISHAGKINTEAFF